Shown below are 8 T cell receptor beta chains from a single sample sequenced in a study of cytomegalovirus exposure and HLA in healthy donors. The PCR employed 60 Vbeta primers together with 13 Jbeta primers. Clones were sequenced by immunoSEQ multiplex PCR, and TCRdb holds only the in-frame ones, with some missing. This table holds approximately 130,000 clones, about 78% found once. Sequencing was done on a sample of PBMCs. The receptor source for this set is a human donor in good health.

The chain carries TRBV9 and TRBJ2-5, with 7 nucleotides matching TRBD2. V lost 5 bases and J lost 2; bases outside the gene matches: 9. This CDR3 region has 15 residues. Germline CDR1 and CDR2: SGDLS and YYNGEE. The CDR3 DNA sequence: TGTGCCAGCAGTTTCGGCGGGGGTCCTCAAGAGACCCAGTACTTC. Protein: CASSFGGGPQETQYF. Full variable domain (remainder filled in from reference TRBV9 and TRBJ2-5): DSGVTQTPKHLITATGQRVTLRCSPRSGDLSVYWYQQSLDQGLQFLIQYYNGEERAKGNILERFSAQQFPDLHSELNLSSLELGDSALYFCASSFGGGPQETQYFGPGTRLLVL.

This chain links TRBV10-3 with TRBJ2-1; 14 nucleotides line up with TRBD2. The CDR3 extends over 18 amino acids. Per the germline V gene, CDR1 is ENHRY and CDR2 is SYGVKD. With 3 bases clipped from V and 4 bases from J, the junction kept 8 bases outside the gene matches. The DNA for the CDR3 is TGTGCCATCAGTGACCAGGGGACTAGCGGGAGAAAATACAATGAGCAGTTCTTC. Translating gives CAISDQGTSGRKYNEQFF.

This clone was detected only a few times. V and J are TRBV6-1 and TRBJ1-5; tentative D call: TRBD1 (6 bases). The CDR3 covers 15 residues. Germline V lookup: CDR1 MNHNS, CDR2 SASEGT. Trimming took off 4 bases at V and 5 bases at J, with 15 bases between the two ends. The CDR3 nucleotides are TGTGCCAGCAGTGCCTCCGGGACACCGTATCAGCCCCAGCATTTT. This sequence encodes CASSASGTPYQPQHF.

The rearrangement links TRBV14 to TRBJ2-7; TRBD1 is a possible D gene (5 bases). The germline gives CDR1 SGHDN, CDR2 FVKESK. Trimming pared 4 bases from V and 1 base from J, leaving 11 bases between. The CDR3 has 14 amino acids. Here the CDR3 reads CASSPTEVSYEQYF. The CDR3 DNA is TGTGCCAGCAGCCCGACAGAAGTATCCTACGAGCAGTACTTC.

The genes are TRBV4-3 and TRBJ1-3, with 9 bases fitting TRBD1. In germline, CDR1 is LGHNA, CDR2 YSLEER. V dropped 0 bases and J dropped 2; count of bases not matched to a gene: 5. The CDR3 totals 17 residues. In DNA, the CDR3 is TGCGCCAGCAGCCAAGATGAACAGGGGGCAGCTGGAAACACCATATATTTT. This gives the protein CASSQDEQGAAGNTIYF.

The V and J genes are TRBV19 and TRBJ1-6; possible D gene TRBD1, 5 bases. Germline CDR1 LNHDA, CDR2 SQIVND (reference sequence). The CDR3 has 14 amino acids. The ends were cut back, 5 bases at V and 6 bases at J, with 11 bases in the middle. CDR3 amino acids: CASSPGLFNSPLHF. In DNA form, the CDR3 reads TGTGCCAGTAGTCCGGGACTTTTTAATTCACCCCTCCACTTT.

This chain uses TRBV6-1 with TRBJ2-1, with D tentatively TRBD2 (6 bases). Germline CDR1 reads MNHNS; CDR2 reads SASEGT. This CDR3 region has 16 residues. The V gene lost 2 bases and the J gene lost 4 bases, with 15 bases spanning the gap. The CDR3 DNA sequence: TGTGCCAGCAGTGAACTCCGCACGGGGACTTACAATGAGCAGTTCTTC. It specifies CASSELRTGTYNEQFF.

This chain connects TRBV27 to TRBJ2-1; possible D gene TRBD1, 5 bases. V was clipped by 8 bases and J by 0 bases, with 26 bases between them. Per germline, CDR1 MNHEY and CDR2 SMNVEV (reference sequence). CDR3 length: 19 amino acids. CDR3 coding DNA: TGTGCCAGCTGGGGCTACGGGCCCGGTAGCCCTAGCTCCTACAATGAGCAGTTCTTC. This sequence encodes CASWGYGPGSPSSYNEQFF.